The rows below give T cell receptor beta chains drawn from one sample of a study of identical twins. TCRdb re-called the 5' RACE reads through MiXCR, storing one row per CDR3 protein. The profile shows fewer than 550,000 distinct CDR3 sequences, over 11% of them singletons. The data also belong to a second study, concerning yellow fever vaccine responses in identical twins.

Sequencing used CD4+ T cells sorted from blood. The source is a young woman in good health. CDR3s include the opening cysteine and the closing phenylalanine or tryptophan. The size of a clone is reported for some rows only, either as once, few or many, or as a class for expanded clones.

CDR3: CATSRSTRQGARNEQFF; V: TRBV15; size: few; J: TRBJ2-1
CDR3: CSARDLNEQYF; V: TRBV20-1; size: .; J: TRBJ2-7
CDR3: CSAPPSGTPGGEQYF; V: TRBV20-1; size: .; J: TRBJ2-7
CDR3: CASSPGTFGEQFF; V: TRBV12-3/TRBV12-4; size: few; J: TRBJ2-1
CDR3: CASSAGGGGGQETQYF; V: TRBV2; size: .; J: TRBJ2-5
CDR3: CASGNRGPGTDTQYF; V: TRBV6-1; size: .; J: TRBJ2-3
CDR3: CASRPSGVRSYEQYF; V: TRBV19; size: .; J: TRBJ2-7
CDR3: CASSAGSSGGAVEQFF; V: TRBV9; size: .; J: TRBJ2-1
CDR3: CASSTDQKNTGELFF; V: TRBV7-9; size: few; J: TRBJ2-2
CDR3: CASRTGTGSTGELFF; V: TRBV6-1; size: few; J: TRBJ2-2
CDR3: CASSPGWGMNTEAFF; V: TRBV12-3/TRBV12-4; size: .; J: TRBJ1-1
CDR3: CAWSVGGPSSTEAFF; V: TRBV30; size: .; J: TRBJ1-1
CDR3: CASSQVGAGGTDTQYF; V: TRBV4-3; size: many; J: TRBJ2-3
CDR3: CSVEAGNADTQYF; V: TRBV29-1; size: .; J: TRBJ2-3
CDR3: CASSLYGSQPQHF; V: TRBV6-2/TRBV6-3; size: .; J: TRBJ1-5
CDR3: CSARPPGTSEQYF; V: TRBV20-1; size: .; J: TRBJ2-7
CDR3: CSARTGGAGNTIYF; V: TRBV20-1; size: many; J: TRBJ1-3
CDR3: CAWSPGHNTEAFF; V: TRBV30; size: .; J: TRBJ1-1
CDR3: CSAKPGTSYEQFF; V: TRBV20-1; size: few; J: TRBJ2-1
CDR3: CASSFSRPNTEAFF; V: TRBV5-1; size: .; J: TRBJ1-1
CDR3: CASSLDSGGAVGQFF; V: TRBV7-8; size: few; J: TRBJ2-1
CDR3: CSARIAGSSYNEQFF; V: TRBV20-1; size: .; J: TRBJ2-1
CDR3: CASSQSPGGAYEQYF; V: TRBV3-1; size: .; J: TRBJ2-7
CDR3: CASRQAGGFTGELFF; V: TRBV12-3/TRBV12-4; size: many; J: TRBJ2-2
CDR3: CASSWPLRDRQTYTF; V: TRBV5-1; size: .; J: TRBJ1-2
CDR3: CAIDTGANYGYTF; V: TRBV10-3; size: few; J: TRBJ1-2
CDR3: CASQRGWRPSTDTQYF; V: TRBV7-2; size: few; J: TRBJ2-3
CDR3: CASSRRGSSNEQFF; V: TRBV7-2; size: .; J: TRBJ2-1
CDR3: CAIREQLFDFYEQYF; V: TRBV10-3; size: .; J: TRBJ2-7
CDR3: CASSESASGRNEQFF; V: TRBV10-2; size: few; J: TRBJ2-1
CDR3: CASSHEGSGGYNEQFF; V: TRBV6-4; size: .; J: TRBJ2-1
CDR3: CASSQDFGPYNEQFF; V: TRBV4-3; size: .; J: TRBJ2-1
CDR3: CASSLLSQGSGELFF; V: TRBV7-6; size: .; J: TRBJ2-2